This T cell receptor beta chain is drawn from a study of tumor-infiltrating lymphocytes in primary liver carcinoma. Points from the study as a whole: Among top clones, only about 7-24% appeared in all five tumor regions.

The length of the CDR3 is 19 residues. In germline, CDR1 is SGHAT, CDR2 FQNNGV. As concerns this clonotype: Its target is not known. A read error may produce the germline difference seen at one junction end.

The researchers produced TCR beta cDNA from around 0.5 ug total RNA with a constant-region primer. TCR beta libraries came from three nested multiplex PCR rounds using slightly modified ARM-PCR. A C-beta reverse primer and TRBV1-TRBV30 forward primers served in each of the first two PCR rounds, at 10 cycles apiece. One entry per CDR3 protein results from TCRdb running MiXCR on the multiplex PCR reads. The sample has 100,000 to 150,000 distinct CDR3 sequences; around 60% are singletons. Unsorted bulk tissue of roughly 17-33 mg yielded co-extracted RNA and DNA. The chain carries TRBV11-2 and TRBJ1-3; 9 bases align to TRBD1. This TCR came from a woman between 55 and 75 years old with primary liver carcinoma and hepatitis B virus infection. The source material was liver tumor tissue from sampling region 3. The subset was: tumor region T3, left-lateral pole. Here the CDR3 DNA reads TGTGCCAGCAGCTCACTCCCGGACAGGGGAGCGCACTCTGGAGACACCATATATTTT. The encoded protein is CASSSLPDRGAHSGDTIYF. Full variable domain (rest looked up from reference TRBV11-2 and TRBJ1-3): EAGVAQSPRYKIIEKRQSVAFWCNPISGHATLYWYQQILGQGPKLLIQFQNNGVVDDSQLPKDRFSAERLKGVDSTLKIQPAKLEDSAVYLCASSSLPDRGAHSGDTIYFGEGSWLTVV.